This T cell receptor (beta chain) came from a study of shared clonotypes between healthy human individuals. About the research overall: Every donor yielded three CD4 naive, three CD4 memory, two CD8 naive and one CD8 memory plate.

To note about this clone: Its matching antigen is unknown.

V lost 2 bases, J lost 7 bases, and 10 bases stayed unmatched. CDR1 and CDR2 from the germline V gene are GTSNPN and SVGIG (reference sequence). This CDR3 is built from 16 residues. Selected positively for CCR7 and CD45RO-negative, naive CD8 cells excluded terminally differentiated effector memory CD45RA+ cells. Donors were Caucasian adults residing in Nashville, Tennessee, USA. Produced via immunoSEQ multiplex PCR; TCRdb's table is partial and in-frame only. The sample shows about 610,000 clones, approximately 96% of them seen only once. Study conclusions and caveats: Genetic and exposure-history diversity was limited by the few donors. Sampling used blood alone; tissue repertoires probably differ.

Sequencing was done on a sample of naive CD8+ T cells sorted from blood. V and J are TRBV30 and TRBJ2-3; TRBD2 aligns across 12 bases. The sequence derives from a woman in her 30s in good health. CDR3 amino acids: CAWSRLETSGSNTQYF. CDR3 nucleotides: TGTGCCTGGAGTCGGTTGGAGACTAGCGGGAGTAATACGCAGTATTTT.